Following are 23 T cell receptor beta chains from one sample sequenced in a study of molecular identifiers for immune sequencing clone quantification. TCRdb re-called the PCR reads with MiXCR, one entry per CDR3 protein. The sample contains 490,000 or so distinct CDR3 sequences, less than 30% of which appear only once. The specimen was naive CD8+ T cells from blood, with Jurkat cell RNA spiked in. Subset of the sample: FACS-sorted CD8+CD4-CCR7+CD45RA+ naive T cells. These receptors came from a human donor in good health. Some libraries in this study had Jurkat cell RNA spiked in.

J is TRBJ2-7 and V is TRBV14; perhaps TRBD1 as D (5 bases). The CDR3 has 14 residues. V lost 5 bases to trimming and J lost 2 bases, with 13 bases between them. Germline values: CDR1 SGHDN, CDR2 FVKESK. The CDR3 sequence is CASSKLDKAYEQYF. The CDR3 nucleotides read TGTGCCAGCAGCAAGCTGGACAAGGCCTACGAGCAGTACTTC. Supplemented by reference TRBV14 and TRBJ2-7, the full variable domain reads EAGVTQFPSHSVIEKGQTVTLRCDPISGHDNLYWYRRVMGKEIKFLLHFVKESKQDESGMPNNRFLAERTGGTYSTLKVQPAELEDSGVYFCASSKLDKAYEQYFGPGTRLTVT.

This clonotype appeared many times. This chain uses TRBV2 with TRBJ2-7; 11 nucleotides match TRBD2. J lost 2 bases, V lost 3 bases, and 3 bases had no gene match. This CDR3 is built from 15 residues. CDR1 and CDR2 (germline): SNHLY, FYNNEI. The CDR3 here is CASSDFSGGAYEQYF. Here the CDR3 DNA reads TGTGCCAGCAGTGATTTTAGCGGGGGGGCCTACGAGCAGTACTTC.

The rearrangement uses TRBV5-6 and TRBJ2-5; the match to TRBD2 covers 9 bases. In germline, CDR1 is SGHDT, CDR2 YYEEEE. The CDR3 sequence is 15 residues long. J was trimmed by 5 bases and V by 4 bases; bases with no gene match: 9. CDR3 sequence: CASSQAGGPPETQYF. The CDR3 region has the DNA TGTGCCAGCAGCCAGGCGGGGGGGCCTCCGGAGACCCAGTACTTC.

This clonotype occurred a few times. J is TRBJ2-6 and V is TRBV9, with 7 bases fitting TRBD1. CDR1 is SGDLS, CDR2 YYNGEE, per germline. The CDR3 consists of 16 residues. The trim removed 4 bases at V and 3 bases at J, leaving 7 bases unmatched. In nucleotides, the CDR3 is TGTGCCAGCAGCATTACAGGGGTGCGTGGGGCCAACGTCCTGACTTTC. Its protein product is CASSITGVRGANVLTF.

CDR3 sequence: CASSLFLEPQYF. The CDR3 bases are TGTGCCAGCAGCTTATTCTTGGAGCCCCAGTACTTC. The rearrangement joins TRBV7-8 to TRBJ2-5; D is undetermined. The CDR3 spans 12 residues. Deletions cut 2 bases from V and 9 bases from J, with 10 bases between. Germline V gene lookup returns CDR1 SGHVS and CDR2 FQNEAQ.

This clonotype has a single count. The chain links TRBV10-3 to TRBJ2-2; TRBD2 matches 10 bases. Trimming removed 4 bases from V and 7 bases from J; junction bases left unmatched: 12. Germline CDR1 reads ENHRY; CDR2 reads SYGVKD. The length of the CDR3 is 17 residues. The CDR3 spells CAISAGTSGIGNGELFF. The CDR3 DNA sequence: TGTGCCATCAGTGCCGGAACTAGCGGGATAGGTAACGGGGAGCTGTTTTTT.

This clonotype appeared many times. V and J are TRBV27 and TRBJ2-1; the D gene is possibly TRBD2 (6 bases). Germline V lookup: CDR1 MNHEY, CDR2 SMNVEV (reference sequence). This CDR3 is 16 amino acids long. The V and J ends lost 5 bases and 0 bases respectively, with 14 bases between them. The CDR3 region is CASSPPAGNSYNEQFF. The CDR3 DNA follows: TGTGCCAGCAGTCCCCCGGCGGGGAACTCCTACAATGAGCAGTTCTTC.

There are many counts of this clonotype. The J gene is TRBJ1-5, the V gene TRBV23-1; the D gene is possibly TRBD1 (5 bases). TRBV23-1 is an ORF, and what it does is uncertain. Trimming shortened V by 8 bases and J by 2 bases, and 16 bases separated the two germline ends. The CDR3 is 15 amino acids. CDR3 DNA sequence: TGCGCCAGCCTGGGGCGAGGAGATGGCAATCAGCCCCAGCATTTT. Protein sequence: CASLGRGDGNQPQHF.

This chain links TRBV27 with TRBJ2-5; 10 bases fit TRBD2. The ends lost 8 bases at V and 3 bases at J; junction bases unmatched: 12. Germline CDR1 is MNHEY and CDR2 is SMNVEV (reference sequence). CDR3 length: 16 residues. The DNA of the CDR3 is TGTGCCAGCTATCCCTTTGGACTAGCGGTCAAAGAGACCCAGTACTTC. Protein: CASYPFGLAVKETQYF.

Many counts were recorded for this clonotype. The rearrangement joins TRBV2 to TRBJ2-3; D is perhaps TRBD1 (5 bases). The CDR3 loop spans 13 amino acids. The V end lost 6 bases, the J end lost 2 bases, and 9 bases lay between the germline ends. Germline values: CDR1 SNHLY, CDR2 FYNNEI. CDR3 sequence reads: CASRGLLTDTQYF. CDR3 sequence (DNA): TGTGCCAGCAGGGGGCTCCTCACAGATACGCAGTATTTT.

The V gene is TRBV2, the J gene TRBJ2-3; 9 bases fit TRBD1. With 8 bases clipped from V and 3 bases from J, the junction kept 12 bases outside the gene matches. The CDR3 sequence is 16 residues long. CDR1 is SNHLY and CDR2 is FYNNEI in the germline V gene. The CDR3: CASSERGDRVTDTQYF. CDR3 in DNA: TGTGCCAGCTCCGAGAGGGGGGACAGGGTTACAGATACGCAGTATTTT.

This clonotype turned up a few times. The V and J genes are TRBV7-9 and TRBJ2-1, with 9 bases that match TRBD1. This CDR3 is 16 amino acids long. V shed 6 bases and J 2 bases; nucleotides not matched to a gene: 8. From germline, CDR1 is SEHNR and CDR2 FQNEAQ (reference sequence). The CDR3 sequence is CASSQVGTGTYNEQFF. CDR3 DNA sequence: TGTGCCAGCAGTCAAGTAGGGACAGGGACCTACAATGAGCAGTTCTTC.

This chain connects TRBV28 to TRBJ2-7, with 12 bases that match TRBD2. The germline CDR1 and CDR2 sequences are MDHEN and SYDVKM. The CDR3 is 13 residues long. After removal of 2 bases from V and 7 bases from J, the junction contained 0 bases not matched to a gene. CDR3 in DNA: TGTGCCAGCAGTTTACTAGCGGGAGGGGAGCAGTACTTC. This encodes CASSLLAGGEQYF.

A note on this clonotype: Lacking the conserved final phenylalanine or tryptophan, this CDR3 likely reflects a read error. The chain couples TRBV9 to TRBJ2-3; 12 bases are a match to TRBD2. CDR1 is SGDLS and CDR2 is YYNGEE in the germline V gene. Trimming removed 6 bases from V and 3 bases from J; junction bases left unmatched: 8. This CDR3 is built from 16 residues. In DNA, the CDR3 is TGTGCCAGCAACACCACTAGCGGGAGGTCAACAGATACGCAGTATCTT. Its translation is CASNTTSGRSTDTQYL.

This clonotype was seen a single time. The J gene is TRBJ2-6, the V gene TRBV30; D remains unclear. Trimming pared 5 bases from V and 4 bases from J, leaving 12 bases between. The CDR3 is 14 residues long. Germline V gives CDR1 GTSNPN, CDR2 SVGIG (reference sequence). CDR3 amino acids: CAWVVLSGANVLTF. DNA of the CDR3: TGTGCCTGGGTGGTCCTATCCGGGGCCAACGTCCTGACTTTC.

This clonotype was seen repeatedly, ten times or more. The chain combines TRBV13 with TRBJ1-5, with TRBD1 identical over 9 bases. This CDR3 contains 17 residues. With V trimmed by 0 bases and J by 1 base, 4 bases remained unmatched. Germline V CDR1 and CDR2: PRHDT, FYEKMQ (reference sequence). In DNA form, the CDR3 reads TGTGCCAGCAGCTTAGGCGGGGACAGGGAAAGCAATCAGCCCCAGCATTTT. It is translated as CASSLGGDRESNQPQHF.

This clonotype was counted between two and nine times. The V call is TRBV5-8, the J call TRBJ1-1; TRBD1 is a possible D gene (5 bases). V lost 2 bases and J lost 7, with 9 bases in between. The germline V gene has CDR1 SGHTS and CDR2 YDEGEE. CDR3 size: 12 residues. The CDR3 is CASSFRDSEAFF. CDR3 DNA: TGTGCCAGCAGCTTTAGAGACAGTGAAGCTTTCTTT.

This clonotype has only one observation. A single base separates this from a much larger clone, so it may be a read error. The J gene is TRBJ2-2, the V gene TRBV5-4, with TRBD2 as a possible D gene (5 bases). This CDR3 contains 12 residues. CDR1 and CDR2 from the germline V gene are SGHNT and YYREEE (reference sequence). In nucleotides, the CDR3 is TGTGCCAGCAGCCCTCCGAACGGGGAGCTGGTTTTT. Protein sequence: CASSPPNGELVF.

V and J are TRBV14 and TRBJ2-7; D is unclear. V was pared by 0 bases and J by 7 bases, with 7 bases between. The CDR3 covers 12 residues. Germline lookup yields CDR1 SGHDN and CDR2 FVKESK. Here the CDR3 DNA reads TGTGCCAGCAGCCAAGAATGGGCGGAGCAGTACTTC. Translating gives CASSQEWAEQYF. The whole variable domain, filled in from reference TRBV14 and TRBJ2-7, reads EAGVTQFPSHSVIEKGQTVTLRCDPISGHDNLYWYRRVMGKEIKFLLHFVKESKQDESGMPNNRFLAERTGGTYSTLKVQPAELEDSGVYFCASSQEWAEQYFGPGTRLTVT.

The rearrangement uses TRBV4-3 and TRBJ1-3; D unclear. Trimming shortened V by 0 bases and J by 0 bases, and 12 bases separated the two germline ends. The germline CDR1 and CDR2 sequences are LGHNA and YSLEER. The CDR3 spans 17 residues. The DNA for the CDR3 is TGCGCCAGCAGCCAAGATTCTGGTGGGAGCTCTGGAAACACCATATATTTT. It encodes CASSQDSGGSSGNTIYF.

This clonotype turned up a few times. The rearrangement uses TRBV4-1 and TRBJ2-7; 8 bases are shared with TRBD1. The germline V gene encodes CDR1 MGHRA and CDR2 YSYEKL. The J segment lost 3 bases and the V segment lost 2 bases, leaving 9 bases of the junction unmatched. The CDR3 covers 16 residues. CDR3 residues: CASSQNAGTGYYEQYF. DNA of the CDR3: TGCGCCAGCAGCCAAAATGCCGGGACAGGATACTACGAGCAGTACTTC.

This rearrangement joins TRBV28 to TRBJ2-3; 8 nucleotides align to TRBD1. This CDR3 spans 15 amino acids. J was trimmed by 5 bases and V by 3 bases; bases with no gene match: 7. Germline V gene sequence: CDR1 MDHEN, CDR2 SYDVKM. CDR3 amino acids: CASSFGQGLQDTQYF. Written as DNA, the CDR3 is TGTGCCAGCAGTTTCGGACAGGGCCTACAAGATACGCAGTATTTT. The full variable domain, rest sourced from reference TRBV28 and TRBJ2-3, is DVKVTQSSRYLVKRTGEKVFLECVQDMDHENMFWYRQDPGLGLRLIYFSYDVKMKEKGDIPEGYSVSREKKERFSLILESASTNQTSMYLCASSFGQGLQDTQYFGPGTRLTVL.

Concerning this clonotype itself: This may stem from a read error, because a much larger clone lies one nucleotide away. The CDR3 here is CSVEAVPRGRGPYGYTF. CDR3 bases: TGCAGCGTTGAAGCAGTCCCCCGGGGCAGGGGGCCCTATGGCTACACCTTC. This chain joins TRBV29-1 and TRBJ1-2; TRBD1 aligns across 8 bases. V trimming: 1 base; J trimming: 4 bases; junction bases outside the gene matches: 14. The CDR3 spans 17 residues. Germline V gives CDR1 SQVTM, CDR2 ANQGSEA.